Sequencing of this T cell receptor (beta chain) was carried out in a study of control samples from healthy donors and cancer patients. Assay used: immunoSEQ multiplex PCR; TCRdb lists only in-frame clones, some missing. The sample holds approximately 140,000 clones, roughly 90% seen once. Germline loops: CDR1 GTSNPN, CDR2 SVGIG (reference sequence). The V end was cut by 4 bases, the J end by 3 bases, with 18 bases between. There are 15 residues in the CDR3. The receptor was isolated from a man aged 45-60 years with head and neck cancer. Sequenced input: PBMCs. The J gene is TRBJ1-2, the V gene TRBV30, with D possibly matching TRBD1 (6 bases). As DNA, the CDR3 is TGTGCCTGGACCCAACGACAGGCGTTCTACTATGGCTACACCTTC. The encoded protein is CAWTQRQAFYYGYTF. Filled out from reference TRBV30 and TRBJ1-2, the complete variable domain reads SQTIHQWPATLVQPVGSPLSLECTVEGTSNPNLYWYRQAAGRGLQLLFYSVGIGQISSEVPQNLSASRPQDRQFILSSKKLLLSDSGFYLCAWTQRQAFYYGYTFGSGTRLTVV.